This entry concerns a single T cell receptor beta chain. This sample was taken from a study of T cell changes during pregnancy in multiple sclerosis. The method was immunoSEQ multiplex PCR; TCRdb's version includes in-frame clones alone and lacks a portion of them. The sample lists roughly 30,000 clones; 89% were seen once. The CDR3 extends over 16 amino acids. Trimming cost V 1 base and J 5 bases; bases outside gene matches: 4. The germline gives CDR1 SGDLS, CDR2 YYNGEE. The receptor's source is a female donor with multiple sclerosis, enrolled in a pregnancy study. V is TRBV9 and J is TRBJ2-2; 11 bases are a match to TRBD2. The source material was CD8+ T cells from peripheral blood mononuclear cells, sampled in the first trimester of pregnancy. Written as DNA, the CDR3 is TGTGCCAGCAGCGTAAGACTAGCGGGACCGACCGGGGAGCTGTTTTTT. Protein sequence: CASSVRLAGPTGELFF.